The entry below gives a single T cell receptor beta chain sequence along with its context. What it recognizes is unknown. Trimming shortened V by 6 bases and J by 2 bases, and 5 bases separated the two germline ends. The CDR3 sequence is 11 residues long. Germline CDR1 SNHLY, CDR2 FYNNEI. Measured with immunoSEQ multiplex PCR; TCRdb has only the in-frame clones, and not every one. The data show 72,000 or so clones, with around 85% seen just once and 2.5% to 3% held by the top ten. The time point is: after neoadjuvant nivolumab, at surgical resection. Analysis of PBMCs was direct, with no culture step. The data belong to a study of neoadjuvant anti-PD-1 for oral cavity cancer. At the level of the study: Non-progressing patients received a fourth nivolumab dose near day 43, then surgery on days 50-56. Study-level points and caveats: Only a few patients per response group were TCR-analyzed; validation needed.

The origin of this receptor is a person aged 40 to 85 with oral cavity squamous cell carcinoma. The chain uses TRBV2 and TRBJ2-7; D possibly corresponds to TRBD1 (5 bases). This sample comprised PBMCs, obtained after nivolumab (anti-PD-1) treatment. CDR3 amino acids: CASRTAYEQYF. In nucleotides, the CDR3 is TGTGCCAGCAGGACAGCCTACGAGCAGTACTTC.